This T cell receptor (beta chain) was observed in a study of cytomegalovirus exposure and HLA in healthy donors. Whole-study results and caveats: The authors enumerated over 150 TCR beta chains as linked to cytomegalovirus.

Sequencing was performed with immunoSEQ multiplex PCR; in TCRdb, only in-frame clones are kept and a portion is missing. This table holds about 180,000 clones, about 87% found once. With regard to this clone: No antigen is known for it.

The sequence came from a woman aged 25 to 45 in good health and CMV-seronegative. The sequenced sample consisted of PBMCs.

CDR3 residues: CASSWTGGPEQFF. CDR3 DNA: TGTGCCAGCAGTTGGACAGGGGGACCCGAGCAGTTCTTC. This sequence joins TRBV6-5 and TRBJ2-1, with 10 bases identical to TRBD1. V shed 4 bases and J 10 bases; nucleotides not matched to a gene: 4. The CDR3 sequence is 13 residues long. Per the germline V gene, CDR1 is MNHEY and CDR2 is SVGAGI.